The clone carrying this TCR beta chain was seen once. The CDR3 covers 15 residues. V gave up 6 bases and J gave up 4 bases, with 18 bases separating them. Germline V CDR1 and CDR2: SGHNT, YYREEE (reference sequence). This sample was taken from a study of control samples from healthy donors and cancer patients. The assay was immunoSEQ multiplex PCR, and TCRdb's table has in-frame clones only and misses some. The sample carries roughly 92,000 clones, more than 85% recorded once. Sequencing was performed on blood. The receptor was isolated from a woman between 50 and 59 years old in good health. The chain recombines TRBV5-4 with TRBJ2-3; possibly TRBD1 or TRBD2 for D (5 bases each). The CDR3 sequence: CASTGTQGTADTQYF. The DNA of the CDR3 is TGTGCCAGCACCGGGACCCAGGGTACCGCAGATACGCAGTATTTT.